This T cell receptor beta chain was recorded in a study of control samples from healthy donors and cancer patients. Assay: immunoSEQ multiplex PCR; the TCRdb copy retains only in-frame clones and omits some. The sample holds some 130,000 clones; roughly 91% are singletons and the top ten take 6.5% to 9.5%. Input material: PBMCs. The sequence came from a man between 45 and 60 years old with head and neck cancer.

This CDR3 is CASSVGSGDGYTF. As DNA, the CDR3 is TGTGCCAGCAGCGTAGGGTCGGGGGATGGCTACACCTTC. The chain uses TRBV9 and TRBJ1-2; possible D gene TRBD1, 5 bases. The CDR3 spans 13 residues. V dropped 0 bases and J dropped 6 bases, with 9 bases sitting between them. From germline, CDR1 is SGDLS and CDR2 YYNGEE.